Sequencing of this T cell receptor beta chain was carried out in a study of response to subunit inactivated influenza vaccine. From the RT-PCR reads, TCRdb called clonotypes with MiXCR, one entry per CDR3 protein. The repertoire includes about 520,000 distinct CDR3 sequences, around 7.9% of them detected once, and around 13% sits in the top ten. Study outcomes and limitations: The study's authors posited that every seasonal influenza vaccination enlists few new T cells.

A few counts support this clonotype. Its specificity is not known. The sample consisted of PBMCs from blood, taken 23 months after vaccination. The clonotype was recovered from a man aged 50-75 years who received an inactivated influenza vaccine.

The DNA for the CDR3 is TGTGCCAGCCTCCCAGGGGGGGTTCGCCGCACAGATACGCAGTATTTT. Translation gives CASLPGGVRRTDTQYF. The rearrangement joins TRBV6-1 to TRBJ2-3, with D perhaps TRBD1 or TRBD2 (7 bases each). CDR3 size: 16 residues. Trimming took off 8 bases at V and 1 base at J, with 19 bases between the two ends. CDR1 MNHNS and CDR2 SASEGT come from the germline V gene.